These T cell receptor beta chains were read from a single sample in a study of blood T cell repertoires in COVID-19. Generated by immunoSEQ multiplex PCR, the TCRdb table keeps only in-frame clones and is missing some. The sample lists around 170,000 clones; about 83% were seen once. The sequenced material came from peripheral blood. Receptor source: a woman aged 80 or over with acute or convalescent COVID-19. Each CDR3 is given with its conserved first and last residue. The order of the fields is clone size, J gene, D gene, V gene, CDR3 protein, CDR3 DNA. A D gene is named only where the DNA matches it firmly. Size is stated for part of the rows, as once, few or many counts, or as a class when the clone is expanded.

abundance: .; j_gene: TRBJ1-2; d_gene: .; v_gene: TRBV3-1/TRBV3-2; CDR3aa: CASSQDGSYGYTF; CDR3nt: TGTGCCAGCAGCCAAGATGGCAGCTATGGCTACACCTTC
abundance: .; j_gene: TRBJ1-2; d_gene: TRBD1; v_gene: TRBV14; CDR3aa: CASRFLGTDGYTF; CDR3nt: TGTGCCAGCAGATTCTTGGGGACAGATGGCTACACCTTC
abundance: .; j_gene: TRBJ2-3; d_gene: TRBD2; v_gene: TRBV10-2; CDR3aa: CASRGLAGGGSTDTQYF; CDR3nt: TGCGCCAGCCGAGGACTAGCCGGGGGGGGAAGCACAGATACGCAGTATTTT
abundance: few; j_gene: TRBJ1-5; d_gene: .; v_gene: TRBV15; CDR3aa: CATSSGQPYQPQHF; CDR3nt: TGTGCCACCAGCAGCGGACAGCCTTATCAGCCCCAGCATTTT
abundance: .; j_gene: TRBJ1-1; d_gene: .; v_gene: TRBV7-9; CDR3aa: CASSPPSDTEAFF; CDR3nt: TGTGCCAGCAGCCCCCCTTCAGACACTGAAGCTTTCTTT
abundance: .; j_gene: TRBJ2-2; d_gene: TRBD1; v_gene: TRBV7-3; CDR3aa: CASSPLTGSATGELFF; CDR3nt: TGTGCCAGCAGCCCCTTGACAGGGTCGGCCACCGGGGAGCTGTTTTTT
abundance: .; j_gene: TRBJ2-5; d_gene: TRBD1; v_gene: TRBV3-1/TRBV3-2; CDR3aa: CASSQIQGSETQYF; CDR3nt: TGTGCCAGCAGCCAAATACAGGGGAGCGAGACCCAGTACTTC
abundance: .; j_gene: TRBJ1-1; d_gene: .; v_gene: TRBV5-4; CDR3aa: CASSAIQGNTEAFF; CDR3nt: TGTGCCAGCAGCGCCATACAGGGGAACACTGAAGCTTTCTTT
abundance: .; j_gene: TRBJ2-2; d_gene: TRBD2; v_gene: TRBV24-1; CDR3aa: CATSDLQTGTSGNTGELFF; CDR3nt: TGTGCCACCAGTGATTTGCAAACCGGGACTAGCGGGAACACCGGGGAGCTGTTTTTT
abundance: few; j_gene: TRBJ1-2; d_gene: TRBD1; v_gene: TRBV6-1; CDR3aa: CASSEARGPYGYTF; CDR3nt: TGTGCCAGCAGTGAAGCGAGGGGGCCCTATGGCTACACCTTC
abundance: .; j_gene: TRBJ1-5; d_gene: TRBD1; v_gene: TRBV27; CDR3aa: CASSSLRGRDQPQHF; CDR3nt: TGTGCCAGCAGTTCCCTCAGGGGGCGGGATCAGCCCCAGCATTTT
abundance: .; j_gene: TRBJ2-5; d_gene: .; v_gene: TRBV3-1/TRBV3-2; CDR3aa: CASSERLPQETQYF; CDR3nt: TGTGCCAGCAGCGAGCGACTACCTCAAGAGACCCAGTACTTC
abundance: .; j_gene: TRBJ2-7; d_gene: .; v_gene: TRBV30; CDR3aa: CAWSVTVNYEQYF; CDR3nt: TGTGCCTGGAGTGTGACAGTCAACTACGAGCAGTACTTC
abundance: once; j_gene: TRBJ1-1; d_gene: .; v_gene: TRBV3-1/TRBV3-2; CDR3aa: CASSQTGNTEAFF; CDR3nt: TGTGCCAGCAGCCAGACAGGGAACACTGAAGCTTTCTTT
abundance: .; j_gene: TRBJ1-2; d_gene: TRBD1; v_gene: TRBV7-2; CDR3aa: CASSFVQGAYGYTF; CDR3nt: TGTGCCAGCAGCTTCGTACAGGGGGCCTATGGCTACACCTTC
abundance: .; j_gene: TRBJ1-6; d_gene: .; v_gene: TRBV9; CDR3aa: CASSARTGNSPLHF; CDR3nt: TGTGCCAGCAGCGCCCGGACGGGAAATTCACCCCTCCACTTT
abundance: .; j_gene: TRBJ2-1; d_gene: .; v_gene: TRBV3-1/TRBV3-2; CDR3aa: CASSQGLIRHEQFF; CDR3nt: TGTGCCAGCAGCCAAGGACTTATTCGCCATGAGCAGTTCTTC
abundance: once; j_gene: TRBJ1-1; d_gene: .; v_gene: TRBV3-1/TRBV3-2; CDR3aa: CASNNNQNTEAFF; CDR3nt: TGTGCCAGCAATAACAACCAGAACACTGAAGCTTTCTTT
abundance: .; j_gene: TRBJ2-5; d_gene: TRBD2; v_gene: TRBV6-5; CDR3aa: CASTEPGLARETQYF; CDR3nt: TGTGCCAGCACCGAACCGGGACTAGCCAGAGAGACCCAGTACTTC
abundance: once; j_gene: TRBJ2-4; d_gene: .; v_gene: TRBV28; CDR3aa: CASGKTVAKNIQYF; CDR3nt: TGTGCCAGCGGAAAGACAGTAGCCAAAAACATTCAGTACTTC
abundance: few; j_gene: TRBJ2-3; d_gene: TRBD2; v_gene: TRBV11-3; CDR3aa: CASSTWSGSGGADTQYF; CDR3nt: TGTGCCAGCAGCACTTGGTCAGGTAGCGGGGGGGCAGATACGCAGTATTTT
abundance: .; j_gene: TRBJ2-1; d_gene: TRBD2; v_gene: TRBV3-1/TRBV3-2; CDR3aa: CASSQAHLTSGSHLDYNEQFF; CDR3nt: TGTGCCAGCAGCCAAGCCCACCTGACTAGCGGGAGCCATCTTGATTACAATGAGCAGTTCTTC
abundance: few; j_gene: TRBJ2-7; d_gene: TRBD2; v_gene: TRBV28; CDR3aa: CASSRSGGRNEQYF; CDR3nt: TGTGCCAGCAGTAGGTCCGGCGGGAGGAACGAGCAGTACTTC
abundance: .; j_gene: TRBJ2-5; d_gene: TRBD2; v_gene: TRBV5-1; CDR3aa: CASSLASGSQQETQYF; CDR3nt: TGCGCCAGCAGCTTGGCTAGCGGGAGTCAGCAAGAGACCCAGTACTTC
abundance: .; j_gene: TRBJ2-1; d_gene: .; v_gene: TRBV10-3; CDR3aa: CAISVNYNEQFF; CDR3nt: TGTGCCATCAGTGTAAATTACAATGAGCAGTTCTTC
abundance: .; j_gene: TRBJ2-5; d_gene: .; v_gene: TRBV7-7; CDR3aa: CASSPTAGAETQYF; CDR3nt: TGTGCTAGCAGCCCCACGGCAGGGGCGGAGACCCAGTACTTC
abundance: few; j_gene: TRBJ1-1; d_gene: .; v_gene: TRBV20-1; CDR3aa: CSARGRVGAFF; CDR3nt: TGCAGTGCTAGAGGTCGTGTCGGAGCTTTCTTT
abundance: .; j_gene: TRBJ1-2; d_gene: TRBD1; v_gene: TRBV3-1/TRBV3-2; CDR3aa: CASSHNPGQGGRGYTF; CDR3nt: TGTGCCAGCAGCCATAATCCGGGACAGGGAGGTCGGGGCTACACCTTC
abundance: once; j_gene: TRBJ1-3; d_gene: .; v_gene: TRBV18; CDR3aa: CASSGRVDSGNTIYF; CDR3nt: TGTGCCAGCTCAGGCCGGGTCGACTCTGGAAACACCATATATTTT
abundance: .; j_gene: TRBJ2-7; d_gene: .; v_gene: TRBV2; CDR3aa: CASWGAGDEQYF; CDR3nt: TGTGCCAGCTGGGGGGCGGGGGACGAGCAGTACTTC
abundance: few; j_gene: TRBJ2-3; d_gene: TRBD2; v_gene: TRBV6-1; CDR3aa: CASSEFGGMGDTQYF; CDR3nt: TGTGCCAGCAGTGAATTCGGGGGGATGGGAGATACGCAGTATTTT
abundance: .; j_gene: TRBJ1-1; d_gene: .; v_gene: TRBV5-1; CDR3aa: CASSLQGLGNTEAFF; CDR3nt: TGCGCCAGCAGCTTGCAGGGCTTGGGGAACACTGAAGCTTTCTTT
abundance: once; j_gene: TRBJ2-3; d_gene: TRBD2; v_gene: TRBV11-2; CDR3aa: CASSPLAGGHLPTDTQYF; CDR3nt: TGTGCCAGCAGCCCACTAGCGGGAGGCCACCTACCAACAGATACGCAGTATTTT
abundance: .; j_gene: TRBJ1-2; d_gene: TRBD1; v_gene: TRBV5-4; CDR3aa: CASSGDRGGYTF; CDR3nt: TGTGCCAGCAGCGGAGACAGGGGAGGCTACACCTTC
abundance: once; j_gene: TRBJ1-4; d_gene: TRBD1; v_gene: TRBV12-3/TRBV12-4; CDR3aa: CASSLGQNEKLFF; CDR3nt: TGTGCCAGCAGTTTGGGACAGAATGAAAAACTGTTTTTT
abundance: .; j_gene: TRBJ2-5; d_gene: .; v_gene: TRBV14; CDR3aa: CASSPLQLGETQYF; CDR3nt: TGTGCCAGCAGCCCACTTCAGCTAGGAGAGACCCAGTACTTC
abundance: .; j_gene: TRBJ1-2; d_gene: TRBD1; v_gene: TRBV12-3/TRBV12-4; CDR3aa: CASRDRGYGYTF; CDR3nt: TGTGCCAGCAGGGACAGGGGCTATGGCTACACCTTC
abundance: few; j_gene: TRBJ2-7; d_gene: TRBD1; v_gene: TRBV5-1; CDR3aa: CASSPGQGAYEQYF; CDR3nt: TGCGCCAGCAGCCCGGGACAGGGCGCCTACGAGCAGTACTTC
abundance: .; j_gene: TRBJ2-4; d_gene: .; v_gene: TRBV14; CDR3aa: CASSQVAHRDAAKNIQYF; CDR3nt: TGTGCCAGCAGCCAAGTGGCCCACAGGGATGCGGCCAAAAACATTCAGTACTTC
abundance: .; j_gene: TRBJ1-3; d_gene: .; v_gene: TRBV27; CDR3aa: CASRPSSGNTIYF; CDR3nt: TGTGCCAGCAGGCCCAGCTCTGGAAACACCATATATTTT
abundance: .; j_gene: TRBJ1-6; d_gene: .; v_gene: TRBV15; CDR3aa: CATSRDLARVDSPLHF; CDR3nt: TGTGCCACCAGCAGAGATCTGGCCAGGGTTGATTCACCCCTCCACTTT
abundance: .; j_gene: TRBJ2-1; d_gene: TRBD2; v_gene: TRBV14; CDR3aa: CASSRTSGSGNEQFF; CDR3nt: TGTGCCAGCAGCCGGACTAGCGGGAGTGGGAATGAGCAGTTCTTC
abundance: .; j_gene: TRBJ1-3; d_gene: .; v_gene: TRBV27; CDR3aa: CASSLKGAGNTIYF; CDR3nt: TGTGCCAGCAGTTTAAAAGGGGCTGGAAACACCATATATTTT
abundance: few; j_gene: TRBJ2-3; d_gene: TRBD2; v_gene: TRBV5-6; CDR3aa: CASSLRGVADTQYF; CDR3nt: TGTGCCAGCAGCTTGCGGGGGGTGGCAGATACGCAGTATTTT
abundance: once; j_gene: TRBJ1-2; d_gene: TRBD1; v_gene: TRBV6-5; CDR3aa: CASSYSTDRAVRAF; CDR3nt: TGTGCCAGCAGTTACTCGACCGACAGGGCGGTAAGAGCCTTC
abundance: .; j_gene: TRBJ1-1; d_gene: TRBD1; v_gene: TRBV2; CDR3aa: CASTLPGQLAFF; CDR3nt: TGTGCCAGCACCCTCCCGGGACAGTTGGCTTTCTTT
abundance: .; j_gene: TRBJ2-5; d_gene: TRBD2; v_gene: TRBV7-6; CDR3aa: CASSLEVGTSGGSRSETQYF; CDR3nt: TGTGCCAGCAGCTTAGAAGTGGGGACTAGCGGGGGATCCAGGTCGGAGACCCAGTACTTC
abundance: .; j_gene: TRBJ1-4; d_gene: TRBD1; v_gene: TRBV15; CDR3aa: CATSREQGSGEKLFF; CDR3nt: TGTGCCACCAGCAGAGAACAGGGGTCGGGTGAAAAACTGTTTTTT
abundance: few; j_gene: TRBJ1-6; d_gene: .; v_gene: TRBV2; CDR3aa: CASSTTGHRNSPLHF; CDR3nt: TGTGCCAGCAGCACAACAGGGCACCGTAATTCACCCCTCCACTTT
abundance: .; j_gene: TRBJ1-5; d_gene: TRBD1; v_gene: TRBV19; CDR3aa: CASRQDHGTGENQPQHF; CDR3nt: TGTGCCAGTAGGCAAGATCACGGGACAGGGGAGAATCAGCCCCAGCATTTT
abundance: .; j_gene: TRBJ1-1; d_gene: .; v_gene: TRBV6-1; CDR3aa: CASSEANRNTEAFF; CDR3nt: TGTGCCAGCAGTGAAGCGAACAGGAACACTGAAGCTTTCTTT
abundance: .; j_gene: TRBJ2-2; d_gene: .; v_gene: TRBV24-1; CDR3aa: CATRGGGELFF; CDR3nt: TGTGCCACCCGAGGGGGCGGGGAGCTGTTTTTT
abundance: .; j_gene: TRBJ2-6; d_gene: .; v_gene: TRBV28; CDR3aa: CASSLLRLASSGANVLTF; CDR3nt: TGTGCCAGCAGTTTATTGAGGCTAGCTAGCTCTGGGGCCAACGTCCTGACTTTC
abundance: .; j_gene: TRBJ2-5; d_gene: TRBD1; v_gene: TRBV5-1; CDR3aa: CASKWEGQGIGETQYF; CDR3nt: TGCGCCAGCAAATGGGAGGGACAGGGAATTGGAGAGACCCAGTACTTC
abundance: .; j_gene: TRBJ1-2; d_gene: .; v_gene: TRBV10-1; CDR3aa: CASSSSGRYGYTF; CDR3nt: TGCGCCAGCAGTAGTTCAGGCCGCTATGGCTACACCTTC